This TCR beta chain was documented in a study of shared clonotypes between healthy human individuals. Regarding the study as a whole: Clonotype sharing among donors likely depends on sequencing depth. Rarefaction curves obtained for sorted subsets showed sequencing incomplete despite large depth. Memory subsets generally showed smaller estimated richness than naive subsets did.

This table comes from immunoSEQ multiplex PCR, and its TCRdb copy is limited to in-frame clones, with some not included. The sample holds about 2.1 million clones; more than 85% are singletons and the top ten take more than 1.5%. With respect to this clone: What it recognizes is unknown.

Deletions cut 3 bases from V and 7 bases from J, with 6 bases between. Germline CDR1 MDHEN, CDR2 SYDVKM. This CDR3 is 11 amino acids long. Naive CD8 cells, CD45RO-negative and positively selected for CCR7, excluded terminally differentiated effector memory CD45RA+ cells. Sequences were obtained from naive CD8+ T cells from PBMCs. The receptor comes from a man between 18 and 29 years old in good health. Some clones in this sample may be carry-over from other donors' samples. The V call is TRBV28, the J call TRBJ1-1, with D uncertain. The CDR3 DNA sequence: TGTGCCAGCAGTTTCTTCCATGAAGCTTTCTTT. Amino acids: CASSFFHEAFF.